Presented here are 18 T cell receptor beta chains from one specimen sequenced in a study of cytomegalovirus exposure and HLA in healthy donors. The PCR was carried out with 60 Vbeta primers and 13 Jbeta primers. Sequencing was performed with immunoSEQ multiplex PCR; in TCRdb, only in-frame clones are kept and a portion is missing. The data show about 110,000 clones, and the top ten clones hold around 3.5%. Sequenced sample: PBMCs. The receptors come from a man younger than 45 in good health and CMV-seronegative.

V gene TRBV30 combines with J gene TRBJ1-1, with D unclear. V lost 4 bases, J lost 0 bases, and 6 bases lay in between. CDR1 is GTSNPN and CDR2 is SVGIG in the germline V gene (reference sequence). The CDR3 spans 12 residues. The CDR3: CAWKIMNTEAFF. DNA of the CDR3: TGTGCCTGGAAAATCATGAACACTGAAGCTTTCTTT.

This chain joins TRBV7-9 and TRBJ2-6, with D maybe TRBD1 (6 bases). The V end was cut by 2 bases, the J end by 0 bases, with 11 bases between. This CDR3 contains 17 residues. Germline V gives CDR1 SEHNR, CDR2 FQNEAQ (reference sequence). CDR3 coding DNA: TGTGCCAGCAGCTTAATCCGCAGGGGCTCTGGGGCCAACGTCCTGACTTTC. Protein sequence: CASSLIRRGSGANVLTF.

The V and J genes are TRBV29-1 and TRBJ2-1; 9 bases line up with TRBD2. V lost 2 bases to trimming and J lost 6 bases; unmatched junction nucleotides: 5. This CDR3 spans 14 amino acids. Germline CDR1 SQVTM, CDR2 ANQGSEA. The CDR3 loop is CSVERGGGGNEQFF. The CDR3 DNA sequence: TGCAGCGTTGAACGGGGCGGGGGGGGCAATGAGCAGTTCTTC.

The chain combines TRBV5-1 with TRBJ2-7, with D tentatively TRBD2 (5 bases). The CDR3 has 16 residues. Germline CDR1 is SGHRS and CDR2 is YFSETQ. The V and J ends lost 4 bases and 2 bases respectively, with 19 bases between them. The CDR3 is CASSPASSLRTYEQYF. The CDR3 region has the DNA TGCGCCAGCAGCCCTGCATCTAGCCTAAGGACCTACGAGCAGTACTTC. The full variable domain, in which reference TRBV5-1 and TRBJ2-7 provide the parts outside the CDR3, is KAGVTQTPRYLIKTRGQQVTLSCSPISGHRSVSWYQQTPGQGLQFLFEYFSETQRNKGNFPGRFSGRQFSNSRSEMNVSTLELGDSALYLCASSPASSLRTYEQYFGPGTRLTVT.

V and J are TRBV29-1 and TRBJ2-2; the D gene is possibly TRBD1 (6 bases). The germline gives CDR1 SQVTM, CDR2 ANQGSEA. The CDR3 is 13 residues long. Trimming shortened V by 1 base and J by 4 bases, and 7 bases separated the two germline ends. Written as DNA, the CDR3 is TGCAGCGTTGAAGGGGACATCACCGGGGAGCTGTTTTTT. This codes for CSVEGDITGELFF.

The DNA of the CDR3 is TGTGCCAGCAGCTTAGTGTCCTGGAACACTGAAGCTTTCTTT. It codes for CASSLVSWNTEAFF. The chain carries TRBV7-9 and TRBJ1-1; no clear D gene. CDR3 size: 14 residues. Germline V gene data show CDR1 as SEHNR and CDR2 as FQNEAQ (reference sequence). V was clipped by 1 base and J by 1 base, with 7 bases between them.

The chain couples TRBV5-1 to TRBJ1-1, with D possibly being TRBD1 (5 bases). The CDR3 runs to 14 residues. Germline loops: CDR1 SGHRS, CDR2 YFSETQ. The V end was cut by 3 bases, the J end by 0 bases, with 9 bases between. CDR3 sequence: CASSSTGLNTEAFF. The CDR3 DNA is TGCGCCAGCAGCTCTACAGGTCTGAACACTGAAGCTTTCTTT.

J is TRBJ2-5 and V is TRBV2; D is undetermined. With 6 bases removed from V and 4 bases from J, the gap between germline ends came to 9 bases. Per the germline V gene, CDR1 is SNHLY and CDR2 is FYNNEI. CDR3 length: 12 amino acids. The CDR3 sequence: CASSLGRETQYF. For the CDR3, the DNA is TGTGCCAGCAGCCTGGGCCGAGAGACCCAGTACTTC. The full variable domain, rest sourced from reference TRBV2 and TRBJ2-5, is EPEVTQTPSHQVTQMGQEVILRCVPISNHLYFYWYRQILGQKVEFLVSFYNNEISEKSEIFDDQFSVERPDGSNFTLKIRSTKLEDSAMYFCASSLGRETQYFGPGTRLLVL.

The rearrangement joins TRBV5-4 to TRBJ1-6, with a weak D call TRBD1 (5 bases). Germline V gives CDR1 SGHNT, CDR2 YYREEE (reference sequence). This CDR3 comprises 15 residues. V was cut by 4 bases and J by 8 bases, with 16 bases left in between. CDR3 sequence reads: CASSPRARRDSPLHF. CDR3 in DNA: TGTGCCAGCAGCCCACGGGCCCGCAGGGATTCACCCCTCCACTTT.

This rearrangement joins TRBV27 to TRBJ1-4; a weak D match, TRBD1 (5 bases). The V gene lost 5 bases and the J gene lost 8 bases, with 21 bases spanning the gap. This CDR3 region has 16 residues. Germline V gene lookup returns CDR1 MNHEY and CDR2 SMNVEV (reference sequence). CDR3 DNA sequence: TGTGCCAGCAGTGGGGCCTCGGGTTTTCAAGGGGAAAAACTGTTTTTT. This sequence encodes CASSGASGFQGEKLFF.

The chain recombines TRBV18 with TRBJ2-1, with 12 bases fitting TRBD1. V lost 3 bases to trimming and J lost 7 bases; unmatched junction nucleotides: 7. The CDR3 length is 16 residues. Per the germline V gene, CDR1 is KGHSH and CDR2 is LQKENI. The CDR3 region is CASSPSGTGGGNEQFF. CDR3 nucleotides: TGTGCCAGCTCACCGTCCGGGACAGGGGGCGGGAATGAGCAGTTCTTC.

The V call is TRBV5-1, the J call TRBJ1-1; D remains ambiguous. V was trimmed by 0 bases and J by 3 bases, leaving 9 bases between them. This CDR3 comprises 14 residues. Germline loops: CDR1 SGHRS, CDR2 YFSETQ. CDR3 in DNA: TGCGCCAGCAGCTTGGACGGGGTGGACACTGAAGCTTTCTTT. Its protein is CASSLDGVDTEAFF.

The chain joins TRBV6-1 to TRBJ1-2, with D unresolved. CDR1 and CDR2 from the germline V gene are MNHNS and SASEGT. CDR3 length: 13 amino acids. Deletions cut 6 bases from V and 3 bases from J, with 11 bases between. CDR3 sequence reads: CASRPLEDYGYTF. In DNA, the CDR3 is TGTGCCAGCAGGCCCTTGGAGGACTATGGCTACACCTTC.

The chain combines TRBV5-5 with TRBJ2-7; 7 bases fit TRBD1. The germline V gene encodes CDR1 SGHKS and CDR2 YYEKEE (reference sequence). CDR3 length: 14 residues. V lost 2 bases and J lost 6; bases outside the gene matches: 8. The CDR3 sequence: CASSLGTAAGEQYF. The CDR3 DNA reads TGTGCCAGCAGCTTAGGGACAGCTGCGGGCGAGCAGTACTTC.

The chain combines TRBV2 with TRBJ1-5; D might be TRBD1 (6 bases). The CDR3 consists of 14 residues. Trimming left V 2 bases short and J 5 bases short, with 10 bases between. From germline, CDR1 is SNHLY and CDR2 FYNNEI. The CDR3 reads CASSETGLYQPQHF. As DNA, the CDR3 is TGTGCCAGCAGTGAAACAGGGTTGTATCAGCCCCAGCATTTT. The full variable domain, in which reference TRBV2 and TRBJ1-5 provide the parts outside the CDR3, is EPEVTQTPSHQVTQMGQEVILRCVPISNHLYFYWYRQILGQKVEFLVSFYNNEISEKSEIFDDQFSVERPDGSNFTLKIRSTKLEDSAMYFCASSETGLYQPQHFGDGTRLSIL.

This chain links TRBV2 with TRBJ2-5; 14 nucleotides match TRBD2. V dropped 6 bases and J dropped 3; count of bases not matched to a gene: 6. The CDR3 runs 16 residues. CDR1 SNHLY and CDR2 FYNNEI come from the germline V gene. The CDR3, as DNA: TGTGCCAGCAGCAACCCGGGACTAGCGGGGGAAGAGACCCAGTACTTC. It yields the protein CASSNPGLAGEETQYF.

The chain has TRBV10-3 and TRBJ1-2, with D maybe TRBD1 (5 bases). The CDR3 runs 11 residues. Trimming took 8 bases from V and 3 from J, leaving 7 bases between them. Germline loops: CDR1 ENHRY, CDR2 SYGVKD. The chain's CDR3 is CAIRRDYGYTF. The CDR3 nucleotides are TGTGCCATCCGCAGGGACTATGGCTACACCTTC.

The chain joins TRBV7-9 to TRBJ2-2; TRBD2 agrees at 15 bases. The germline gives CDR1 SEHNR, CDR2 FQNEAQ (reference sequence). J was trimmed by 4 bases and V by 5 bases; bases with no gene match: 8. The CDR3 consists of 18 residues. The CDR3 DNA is TGTGCCAGCAGCGGGGGACTAGCGGGGGGCCCGGGCACCGGGGAGCTGTTTTTT. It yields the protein CASSGGLAGGPGTGELFF.